Listed below are T cell receptor beta chains from one sample, sequenced in a study of beta chain features in type 1 diabetes. The data were produced by immunoSEQ multiplex PCR, yet TCRdb's version contains in-frame clones alone and is incomplete. The data hold 350,000 to 450,000 clones, with about 16% observed a single time. The material sequenced was naive CD4+ T cells from blood. The receptor source for this set is a woman aged 18-30 years in good health. The CDR3 runs from the conserved cysteine through the conserved F or W.

len,v_gene,CDR3aa
16,TRBV29-1,CSAAWFSGRGTDTQYF
16,TRBV4-3,CASTQGASSGANVLTF
15,TRBV5-1,CASSLWGQGLTEQFF
15,TRBV7-8,CASSYRGLPKNIQYF
15,TRBV7-9,CASSTTPTNPYEQYF
15,TRBV18,CASSLDAGAGQPQHF
12,TRBV7-9,CASSKQGYEQYF
15,TRBV2,CASTSGSVPQETQYF
11,TRBV30,CAWSNRVRYTF
16,TRBV5-4,CASSLVDSRGTDTQYF
15,TRBV9,CASLTRAGGLNEQFF
13,TRBV5-4,CASSLQGYQPQHF